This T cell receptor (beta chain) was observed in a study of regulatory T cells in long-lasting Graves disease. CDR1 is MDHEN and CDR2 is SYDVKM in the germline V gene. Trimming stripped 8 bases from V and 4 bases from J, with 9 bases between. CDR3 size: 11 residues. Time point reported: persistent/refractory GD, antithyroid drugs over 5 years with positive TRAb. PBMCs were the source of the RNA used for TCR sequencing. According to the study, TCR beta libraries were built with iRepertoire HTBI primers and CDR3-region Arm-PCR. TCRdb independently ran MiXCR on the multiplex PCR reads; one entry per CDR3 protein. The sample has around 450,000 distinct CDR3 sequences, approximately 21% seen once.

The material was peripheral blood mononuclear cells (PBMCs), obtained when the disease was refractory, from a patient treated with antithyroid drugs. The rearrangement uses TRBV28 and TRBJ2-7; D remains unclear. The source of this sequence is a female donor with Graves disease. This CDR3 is CASGILYEQYF. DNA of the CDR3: TGTGCCAGCGGGATTTTATACGAGCAGTACTTC.